Listed below are T cell receptor beta chains from one sample, sequenced in a study of blood T cell repertoires in COVID-19. Only in-frame clones appear in the TCRdb table, and some are missing; sequencing was by immunoSEQ multiplex PCR. The table includes some 37,000 clones, over 75% detected once. The sequencing input was peripheral blood. These receptors were collected from a woman in her sixties or seventies with acute or convalescent COVID-19. Both conserved end residues are part of each CDR3. Fields, in order: D gene, V gene, J gene, CDR3 protein. The D gene is left open where the match is weak.

>TRBD1|TRBV5-1|TRBJ1-2
CASSLPGQGNYGYTF
>TRBD1|TRBV9|TRBJ2-3
CASSAWTGGTDTQYF
>NA|TRBV29-1|TRBJ1-1
CSVRGGWMNTEAFF
>NA|TRBV10-2|TRBJ1-1
CASRGGRVDTEAFF
>TRBD1|TRBV14|TRBJ1-4
CASSQAETGRGFEKLFF
>TRBD1|TRBV19|TRBJ1-5
CASKRSLDRGGQPQHF
>NA|TRBV27|TRBJ1-2
CASSLLGADYGYTF
>TRBD2|TRBV2|TRBJ2-4
CASSGPSGGVAKNIQYF
>TRBD1|TRBV29-1|TRBJ2-2
CSATPGTANTGELFF
>TRBD1|TRBV19|TRBJ1-2
CASSTVDRGYGYTF